The 12 T cell receptor beta chains below come from one sample, sequenced in a study of blood T cell repertoires in COVID-19. Clones were read by immunoSEQ multiplex PCR, and TCRdb kept only the in-frame ones, dropping some. The sample contains 20,000 to 25,000 clones, about 88% of which appear only once. Sequencing used peripheral blood. These receptors originate from a man between 65 and 85 years old with acute or convalescent COVID-19.

The chain carries TRBV5-1 and TRBJ2-1; the match to TRBD2 covers 8 bases. The CDR3 has 15 amino acids. CDR1 is SGHRS and CDR2 is YFSETQ in the germline V gene. Trimming at V came to 7 bases and at J to 7 bases, leaving 13 bases not matched to a gene. In nucleotides, the CDR3 is TGCGCCAGCTCCTGGACTAGCTCGGAGGGGAATGAGCAGTTCTTC. Its translation is CASSWTSSEGNEQFF.

The chain employs TRBV7-2 and TRBJ2-1, with D tentatively TRBD2 (5 bases). The CDR3 is made up of 16 amino acids. V was shortened by 5 bases and J by 6 bases, with 20 bases between the two germline ends. The V gene's germline CDR1 is SGHTA and CDR2 FQGNSA. The CDR3 sequence is CASSPRAGWTFNEQFF. CDR3 DNA: TGTGCCAGCAGCCCCCGGGCGGGTTGGACGTTCAATGAGCAGTTCTTC.

The chain is built from TRBV3-1 (or the pseudogene TRBV3-2) and TRBJ1-2, with 7 bases lining up with TRBD1. The CDR3 has 18 amino acids. The J segment lost 3 bases and the V segment lost 1 base, leaving 14 bases of the junction unmatched. Germline V lookup: CDR1 LGHDT, CDR2 YNNKEL (reference sequence). The CDR3 DNA reads TGTGCCAGCAGCCAAGTTTCCCTTGACAGGGTGGAGGACTATGGCTACACCTTC. Translating gives CASSQVSLDRVEDYGYTF.

The rearrangement links TRBV5-1 to TRBJ1-1, with D unresolved. Per germline, CDR1 SGHRS and CDR2 YFSETQ. This CDR3 is 14 amino acids long. Trimming removed 0 bases from V and 2 bases from J, with 8 bases in between. The CDR3 region is CASSLGAGNTEAFF. The CDR3 DNA follows: TGCGCCAGCAGCTTGGGGGCGGGTAACACTGAAGCTTTCTTT.

This chain connects TRBV28 to TRBJ2-7, with a weak D call TRBD2 (6 bases). CDR3 size: 16 residues. Trimming pared 2 bases from V and 4 bases from J, leaving 18 bases between. The V gene's germline CDR1 is MDHEN and CDR2 SYDVKM. The CDR3 spells CASSLVLGLSSYEQYF. The CDR3 DNA sequence: TGTGCCAGCAGTTTAGTATTAGGACTATCTTCGTACGAGCAGTACTTC.

The genes are TRBV27 and TRBJ1-1, with 8 bases matching TRBD1. The CDR3 length is 15 residues. The germline V gene encodes CDR1 MNHEY and CDR2 SMNVEV (reference sequence). V shed 4 bases, J shed 1 base, and the junction held 5 bases outside the gene matches. CDR3 residues: CASSSLQGANTEAFF. The CDR3 coding sequence is TGTGCCAGCAGTTCACTGCAGGGGGCGAACACTGAAGCTTTCTTT.

This chain links TRBV18 with TRBJ1-3; no firm D call. V shed 5 bases and J shed 0 bases, with 5 bases lying between them. The CDR3 sequence is 13 residues long. CDR1 is KGHSH, CDR2 LQKENI, per germline. The CDR3 nucleotides read TGTGCCAGCTCAGCGCTCTCTGGAAACACCATATATTTT. Residues: CASSALSGNTIYF.

This chain connects TRBV20-1 to TRBJ2-3; 7 bases match TRBD1. In germline, CDR1 is DFQATT, CDR2 SNEGSKA (reference sequence). The CDR3 is made up of 15 amino acids. Germline trimming cut 3 bases from V and 0 bases from J; bases unmatched to any gene: 6. The CDR3 loop reads CSASLQGPSTDTQYF. The CDR3 DNA reads as TGCAGTGCTAGTTTACAGGGGCCTAGCACAGATACGCAGTATTTT.

The V gene is TRBV10-3, the J gene TRBJ2-3; 11 bases are shared with TRBD2. Germline V gene lookup returns CDR1 ENHRY and CDR2 SYGVKD. There are 16 residues in the CDR3. Trimming removed 0 bases from V and 8 bases from J; junction bases left unmatched: 7. The CDR3 protein is CAISESPLAGGSTQYF. For the CDR3, the DNA is TGTGCCATCAGTGAGTCGCCCTTAGCGGGGGGGTCTACGCAGTATTTT.

This CDR3 is CASSRRRGGSNEQFF. The CDR3, as DNA: TGTGCCAGCAGTCGACGAAGGGGGGGTAGCAATGAGCAGTTCTTC. The chain combines TRBV7-2 with TRBJ2-1, with D perhaps TRBD2 (7 bases). V was cut by 6 bases and J by 6 bases, with 18 bases left in between. CDR3 length: 15 residues. Germline loops: CDR1 SGHTA, CDR2 FQGNSA.

The V gene is TRBV10-3, the J gene TRBJ1-6; tentative D call: TRBD1 (5 bases). V dropped 6 bases and J dropped 7 bases, with 10 bases sitting between them. Germline CDR1 ENHRY, CDR2 SYGVKD. This CDR3 contains 13 residues. The CDR3 sequence: CAIREAGNSPLHF. Here the CDR3 DNA reads TGTGCCATCAGAGAGGCAGGGAATTCACCCCTCCACTTT.

The V gene is TRBV6-2 or TRBV6-3, the J gene TRBJ2-7; 7 nucleotides align to TRBD2. Germline V gene lookup returns CDR1 MNHEY and CDR2 SVGEGT. The CDR3 runs 16 residues. V dropped 6 bases and J dropped 0; count of bases not matched to a gene: 11. The CDR3 reads CASSPLAGDFSYEQYF. The CDR3 nucleotides read TGTGCCAGCAGCCCTCTCGCGGGGGATTTCTCCTACGAGCAGTACTTC.